Included here is one T cell receptor (beta chain) sequence, with context. Original processing methods: For nucleated cells, counts were estimated from reference gene primer amplification. Generated by immunoSEQ multiplex PCR, the TCRdb table keeps only in-frame clones and is missing some. V and J calls and clone size are as listed in that table; D and trimming were resolved from the DNA. The table lists tens of thousands of clones, approximately 88% of them singletons. This record comes from a study of blood T cell repertoires in COVID-19. About the study: Sites in the United States, Italy and Spain provided acute and convalescent COVID-19 samples. The cDNA or gDNA used as material had been derived from T cells, B-cell-depleted T cells, or PBMCs.

V lost 7 bases and J lost 5; bases outside the gene matches: 9. The CDR3 is made up of 14 amino acids. The V gene's germline CDR1 is SGHRS and CDR2 YFSETQ. Specimen: peripheral blood. The chain couples TRBV5-1 to TRBJ1-1; 9 nucleotides align to TRBD1. The origin of this receptor is a man aged 50 to 59 with active COVID-19. The CDR3, as DNA: TGCGCCAGCTCCCAGACAGGGGGATTAACTGAAGCTTTCTTT. Its protein is CASSQTGGLTEAFF.